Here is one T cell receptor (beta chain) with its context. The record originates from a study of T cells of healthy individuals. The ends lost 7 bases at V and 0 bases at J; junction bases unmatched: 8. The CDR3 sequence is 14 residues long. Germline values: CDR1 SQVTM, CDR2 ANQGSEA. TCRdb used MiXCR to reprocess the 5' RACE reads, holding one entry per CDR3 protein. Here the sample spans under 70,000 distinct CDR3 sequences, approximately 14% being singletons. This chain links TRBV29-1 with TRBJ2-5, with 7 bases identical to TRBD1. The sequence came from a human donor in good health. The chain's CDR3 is CSAEGQSYQETQYF. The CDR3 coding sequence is TGCAGCGCCGAGGGACAGAGTTACCAAGAGACCCAGTACTTC.